A single sample gave rise to the 14 T cell receptor beta chains below, sequenced in a study of blood T cell repertoires in COVID-19. Profiled with immunoSEQ multiplex PCR; TCRdb holds only in-frame clones, not every one. The sample has just over 25,000 clones, nearly 90% seen once; the top ten hold approximately 10%. Sequencing was done on a sample of peripheral blood. The receptors stem from a man between 65 and 85 years old with acute or convalescent COVID-19.

This chain links TRBV5-1 with TRBJ2-2, with TRBD1 as a possible D gene (5 bases). Trimming took 0 bases from V and 5 from J, leaving 5 bases between them. The germline V gene encodes CDR1 SGHRS and CDR2 YFSETQ. There are 13 residues in the CDR3. This CDR3 is CASSLGQTGELFF. DNA for the CDR3: TGCGCCAGCAGCTTGGGACAGACCGGGGAGCTGTTTTTT.

The rearrangement links TRBV12-3 or TRBV12-4 to TRBJ1-1; D gene uncertain. V gave up 3 bases and J gave up 3 bases, with 8 bases separating them. The CDR3 is 13 residues long. DNA of the CDR3: TGTGCCAGCAGTTTTAACCGGGACACTGAAGCTTTCTTT. Its protein product is CASSFNRDTEAFF.

The V call is TRBV7-2, the J call TRBJ1-4; no clear D. Looked up from germline, CDR1 is SGHTA and CDR2 is FQGNSA. The CDR3 consists of 13 residues. The V gene lost 5 bases and the J gene lost 5 bases, with 9 bases spanning the gap. The CDR3 sequence is CASSTGLNEKLFF. The CDR3 coding sequence is TGTGCCAGCAGCACCGGACTGAATGAAAAACTGTTTTTT.

The J gene is TRBJ1-5, the V gene TRBV27; D ambiguous. From germline, CDR1 is MNHEY and CDR2 SMNVEV (reference sequence). This CDR3 is 16 amino acids long. The V gene lost 5 bases and the J gene lost 3 bases, with 17 bases spanning the gap. DNA for the CDR3: TGTGCCAGCAGTCCAGCAGCGGCCTTGGACAATCAGCCCCAGCATTTT. Amino acid sequence: CASSPAAALDNQPQHF.

This clone was seen only once. Here the CDR3 DNA reads TGTGCCAGCAGCTTAGCCGGTGGCAGGTGGATCTACGAGCAGTACTTC. Its protein product is CASSLAGGRWIYEQYF. The chain joins TRBV7-2 to TRBJ2-7; D is uncertain. CDR1 and CDR2 (germline): SGHTA, FQGNSA. V was trimmed by 0 bases and J by 3 bases, leaving 15 bases between them. The CDR3 spans 16 residues.

The chain links TRBV5-6 to TRBJ1-1, with TRBD1 as a possible D gene (5 bases). The V end was cut by 3 bases, the J end by 3 bases, with 12 bases between. This CDR3 comprises 14 residues. The V gene's germline CDR1 is SGHDT and CDR2 YYEEEE. CDR3 sequence (DNA): TGTGCCAGCAGCTGGGCGTCGGGGGACACTGAAGCTTTCTTT. Translating gives CASSWASGDTEAFF.

Written as DNA, the CDR3 is TGTGCCAGCTCGTCTCAGGGAACAGGGTCCTATGGCTACACCTTC. This translates into CASSSQGTGSYGYTF. J is TRBJ1-2 and V is TRBV18, with a weak D call TRBD1 (6 bases). Trimming cost V 6 bases and J 4 bases, with 18 bases left between them. The CDR3 runs 15 residues. In germline, CDR1 is KGHSH, CDR2 LQKENI.

A few counts support this clone. V gene TRBV5-6 combines with J gene TRBJ1-2; 10 nucleotides match TRBD1. V was clipped by 4 bases and J by 2 bases; unmatched bases: 5. The CDR3 has 15 amino acids. Germline assignment: CDR1 SGHDT and CDR2 YYEEEE. Here the CDR3 DNA reads TGTGCCAGCAGCCTGCCGGGACAGGGGAACTATGGCTACACCTTC. It codes for CASSLPGQGNYGYTF.

The chain links TRBV7-2 to TRBJ2-5; TRBD2 aligns across 8 bases. CDR3 length equals 16 residues. Germline V lookup: CDR1 SGHTA, CDR2 FQGNSA. Unmatched junction bases numbered 11, after V lost 5 bases and J lost 3 bases. CDR3 sequence reads: CASSPPQAGVEETQYF. The CDR3 region has the DNA TGTGCCAGCAGCCCTCCGCAAGCGGGAGTGGAAGAGACCCAGTACTTC.

The V gene is TRBV28, the J gene TRBJ1-4; D is perhaps TRBD1 (5 bases). The CDR3 covers 15 residues. Germline-derived CDR1 and CDR2 are MDHEN and SYDVKM. V lost 6 bases to trimming and J lost 8 bases, with 19 bases between them. The CDR3 spells CASRGWGRASEKLFF. The DNA for the CDR3 is TGTGCCAGCAGGGGCTGGGGCAGGGCCAGCGAAAAACTGTTTTTT.

J is TRBJ1-2 and V is TRBV13; D is uncertain. Germline V gene lookup returns CDR1 PRHDT and CDR2 FYEKMQ (reference sequence). Trimming stripped 0 bases from V and 1 base from J, with 9 bases between. The CDR3 is 15 residues long. CDR3 DNA: TGTGCCAGCAGCTTAGGTCGCGGCAATAACTATGGCTACACCTTC. Its translation: CASSLGRGNNYGYTF. The whole variable domain, remainder taken from reference TRBV13 and TRBJ1-2, is AAGVIQSPRHLIKEKRETATLKCYPIPRHDTVYWYQQGPGQDPQFLISFYEKMQSDKGSIPDRFSAQQFSDYHSELNMSSLELGDSALYFCASSLGRGNNYGYTFGSGTRLTVV.

This clone occurred once. V and J are TRBV9 and TRBJ1-1; TRBD1 might be the D (5 bases). The V and J ends lost 2 bases and 1 base respectively, with 15 bases between them. From germline, CDR1 is SGDLS and CDR2 YYNGEE. The CDR3 is 16 residues long. The CDR3 here is CASSVSVRGQNTEAFF. As DNA, the CDR3 is TGTGCCAGCAGCGTGAGCGTAAGGGGCCAGAACACTGAAGCTTTCTTT.

The chain carries TRBV19 and TRBJ2-2; the match to TRBD1 covers 9 bases. V gave up 8 bases and J gave up 3 bases; unmatched junction bases: 4. The CDR3 is 14 amino acids. The germline V gene encodes CDR1 LNHDA and CDR2 SQIVND (reference sequence). CDR3 residues: CASGDRVDTGELFF. Written as DNA, the CDR3 is TGTGCCAGTGGGGACAGGGTGGACACCGGGGAGCTGTTTTTT.

This clone was picked up one time. J is TRBJ2-7 and V is TRBV5-1; the match to TRBD1 covers 8 bases. V was pared by 0 bases and J by 3 bases, with 2 bases of the junction left unmatched. The germline V gene has CDR1 SGHRS and CDR2 YFSETQ. The CDR3 consists of 14 residues. The chain's CDR3 is CASSLGDRHYEQYF. CDR3 sequence (DNA): TGCGCCAGCAGCTTGGGGGACAGGCACTACGAGCAGTACTTC.